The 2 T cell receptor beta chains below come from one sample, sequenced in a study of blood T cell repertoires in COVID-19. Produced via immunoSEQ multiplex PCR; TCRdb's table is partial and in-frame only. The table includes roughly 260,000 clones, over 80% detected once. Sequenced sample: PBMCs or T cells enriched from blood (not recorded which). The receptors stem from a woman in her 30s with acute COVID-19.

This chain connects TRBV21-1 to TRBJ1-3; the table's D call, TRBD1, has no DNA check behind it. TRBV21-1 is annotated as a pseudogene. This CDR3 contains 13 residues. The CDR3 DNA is TGTGCCAACTGGGTACAGGGCGTCGGAACCATATATTTT. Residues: CANWVQGVGTIYF.

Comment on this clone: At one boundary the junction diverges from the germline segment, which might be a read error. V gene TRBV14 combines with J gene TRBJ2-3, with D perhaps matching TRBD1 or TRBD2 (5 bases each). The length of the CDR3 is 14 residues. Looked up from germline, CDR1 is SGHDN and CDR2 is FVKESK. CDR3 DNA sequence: TGTGCCAGCAGTCAAGGACATCCGGGGGATACGCAGTATTTT. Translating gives CASSQGHPGDTQYF. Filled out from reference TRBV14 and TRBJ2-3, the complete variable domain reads EAGVTQFPSHSVIEKGQTVTLRCDPISGHDNLYWYRRVMGKEIKFLLHFVKESKQDESGMPNNRFLAERTGGTYSTLKVQPAELEDSGVYFCASSQGHPGDTQYFGPGTRLTVL.